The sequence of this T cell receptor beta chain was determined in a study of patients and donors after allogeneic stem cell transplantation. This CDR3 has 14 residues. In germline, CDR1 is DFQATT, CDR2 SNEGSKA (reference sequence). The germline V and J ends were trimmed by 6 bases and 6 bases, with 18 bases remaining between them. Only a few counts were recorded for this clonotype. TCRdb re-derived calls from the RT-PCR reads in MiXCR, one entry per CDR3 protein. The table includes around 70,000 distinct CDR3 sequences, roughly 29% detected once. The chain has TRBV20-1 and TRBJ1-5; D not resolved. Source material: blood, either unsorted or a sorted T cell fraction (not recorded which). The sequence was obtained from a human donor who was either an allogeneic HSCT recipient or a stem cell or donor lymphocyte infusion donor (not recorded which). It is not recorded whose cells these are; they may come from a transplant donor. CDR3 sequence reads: CSAMTQEWSQPQHF. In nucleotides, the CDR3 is TGCAGTGCAATGACCCAAGAATGGAGTCAGCCCCAGCATTTT.